This passage covers 29 T cell receptor beta chains from one sample sequenced in a study of blood T cell repertoires in COVID-19. Libraries were prepared by immunoSEQ multiplex PCR; TCRdb keeps only in-frame clonotypes and omits some of them. The sample contains around 370,000 clones, 91% of which appear only once. The sequenced sample consisted of peripheral blood. Receptors originate from a young woman who had recovered from COVID-19.

The rearrangement uses TRBV24-1 and TRBJ2-5, with D tentatively TRBD1 (6 bases). V dropped 0 bases and J dropped 3 bases, with 13 bases sitting between them. CDR3 size: 16 residues. Germline CDR1 KGHDR, CDR2 SFDVKD. The CDR3 nucleotides read TGTGCCACCAGTGATTTGGGGGGCGGCTTTAAAGAGACCCAGTACTTC. Translation: CATSDLGGGFKETQYF.

The V gene is TRBV11-2, the J gene TRBJ1-1; D may be TRBD1 (5 bases). Germline CDR1 is SGHAT and CDR2 is FQNNGV. V was shortened by 2 bases and J by 4 bases, with 11 bases between the two germline ends. CDR3 length: 14 amino acids. CDR3 in DNA: TGTGCCAGCAGCTTACCGGGCGGGGGCACTGAAGCTTTCTTT. It encodes CASSLPGGGTEAFF.

This sequence joins TRBV10-3 and TRBJ1-1; 10 nucleotides align to TRBD1. V was clipped by 6 bases and J by 1 base; unmatched bases: 5. The CDR3 covers 15 residues. Per the germline V gene, CDR1 is ENHRY and CDR2 is SYGVKD. As DNA, the CDR3 is TGTGCCATCAGGGGGGACAGGGGCTCGAACACTGAAGCTTTCTTT. It encodes CAIRGDRGSNTEAFF.

CDR3 loop: CASSLGVSDGYTF. The CDR3 nucleotides are TGTGCCAGCAGCTTAGGCGTTTCTGATGGCTACACCTTC. The J gene is TRBJ1-2, the V gene TRBV7-2; D gene ambiguous. The germline CDR1 and CDR2 sequences are SGHTA and FQGNSA. This CDR3 contains 13 residues. V was cut by 1 base and J by 6 bases, with 9 bases left in between.

The CDR3 bases are TGTGCCAGCAGTTCAGAAGTTTCCCACACAGATACGCAGTATTTT. It encodes CASSSEVSHTDTQYF. The V call is TRBV27, the J call TRBJ2-3; D remains ambiguous. V gave up 4 bases and J gave up 2 bases, with 13 bases separating them. CDR1 and CDR2 from the germline V gene are MNHEY and SMNVEV (reference sequence). The CDR3 extends over 15 amino acids.

The chain has TRBV5-4 and TRBJ2-1; TRBD2 is a possible D gene (6 bases). CDR1 is SGHNT, CDR2 YYREEE, per germline (reference sequence). The CDR3 contains 15 residues. With 4 bases removed from V and 4 bases from J, the gap between germline ends came to 15 bases. CDR3 sequence: CASSPSGELYNEQFF. DNA for the CDR3: TGTGCCAGCAGCCCCTCGGGGGAGCTGTACAATGAGCAGTTCTTC.

J is TRBJ1-6 and V is TRBV6-5, with 8 bases matching TRBD1. The CDR3 is 14 residues long. Trimming took 7 bases from V and 7 from J; bases not matched to a gene: 6. Germline CDR1 and CDR2: MNHEY and SVGAGI. Here the CDR3 DNA reads TGTGCCAGCACCAACAGGGGGAGAAATTCACCCCTCCACTTT. Its protein product is CASTNRGRNSPLHF.

The CDR3 sequence: CASSYLGTDYGYTF. Here the CDR3 DNA reads TGTGCCAGCAGCTACCTCGGGACAGACTATGGCTACACCTTC. The chain combines TRBV11-2 with TRBJ1-2, with TRBD1 matching over 7 bases. The CDR3 spans 14 residues. Germline V lookup: CDR1 SGHAT, CDR2 FQNNGV. V lost 4 bases and J lost 3; bases outside the gene matches: 5.

The chain has TRBV24-1 and TRBJ2-3; D is ambiguous. This CDR3 spans 14 amino acids. Germline V gene sequence: CDR1 KGHDR, CDR2 SFDVKD. V gave up 6 bases and J gave up 1 base, with 10 bases separating them. The CDR3 nucleotides read TGTGCCACCAGTTCTCGGGTAGGCACAGATACGCAGTATTTT. Translating it yields CATSSRVGTDTQYF.

The DNA for the CDR3 is TGTGCCAGTAGTACACAGGGAGATTGGACTGAAGCTTTCTTT. This encodes CASSTQGDWTEAFF. The genes are TRBV19 and TRBJ1-1; D is possibly TRBD1 (6 bases). Germline assignment: CDR1 LNHDA and CDR2 SQIVND (reference sequence). V was trimmed by 4 bases and J by 5 bases, leaving 14 bases between them. CDR3 size: 14 residues.

This clone was seen once. The rearrangement links TRBV4-1 to TRBJ1-1; a weak D match, TRBD1 (6 bases). V lost 4 bases and J 2 bases, leaving 11 bases between the germline ends. CDR3 size: 14 residues. Germline V gives CDR1 MGHRA, CDR2 YSYEKL. The CDR3 coding sequence is TGCGCCAGCAGCCGAGGGGACACAAACACTGAAGCTTTCTTT. This translates into CASSRGDTNTEAFF.

This clone was counted once. V gene TRBV11-3 combines with J gene TRBJ1-3; D call uncertain. V was shortened by 0 bases and J by 4 bases, with 7 bases between the two germline ends. The CDR3 extends over 14 amino acids. Germline V gives CDR1 SGHNT, CDR2 YENEEA. The CDR3, as DNA: TGTGCCAGCAGCTTAGATGGCCGAGGAAACACCATATATTTT. Its translation: CASSLDGRGNTIYF.

The chain uses TRBV7-9 and TRBJ2-5; no definite D call. Per the germline V gene, CDR1 is SEHNR and CDR2 is FQNEAQ (reference sequence). CDR3 length: 13 residues. V lost 0 bases and J 5 bases, leaving 7 bases between the germline ends. The CDR3 spells CASSLALKETQYF. The CDR3 nucleotides are TGTGCCAGCAGCTTAGCGCTAAAGGAGACCCAGTACTTC.

The chain combines TRBV18 with TRBJ2-1; 14 bases are shared with TRBD2. V lost 4 bases to trimming and J lost 8 bases; unmatched junction nucleotides: 7. Germline V gene data show CDR1 as KGHSH and CDR2 as LQKENI. The length of the CDR3 is 16 residues. The CDR3 region has the DNA TGTGCCAGCTCACGACTAGCGGGAGGGCCCTCCGATGAGCAGTTCTTC. Encoded protein: CASSRLAGGPSDEQFF.

This chain connects TRBV5-1 to TRBJ2-3, with D perhaps TRBD1 (6 bases). The CDR3 is made up of 14 amino acids. Between the trimmed V and J ends, which lost 0 bases and 5 bases, there was a span of 10 bases. Germline-derived CDR1 and CDR2 are SGHRS and YFSETQ. CDR3 protein: CASSLDRVVDTQYF. Written as DNA, the CDR3 is TGCGCCAGCAGCTTGGACAGGGTGGTAGATACGCAGTATTTT. The complete variable domain, with remaining parts taken from reference TRBV5-1 and TRBJ2-3, reads KAGVTQTPRYLIKTRGQQVTLSCSPISGHRSVSWYQQTPGQGLQFLFEYFSETQRNKGNFPGRFSGRQFSNSRSEMNVSTLELGDSALYLCASSLDRVVDTQYFGPGTRLTVL.

Written as DNA, the CDR3 is TGCGCCAGCAGTGCGGGGACAAGGAGTAGGGTCAAAAACATTCAGTACTTC. It encodes CASSAGTRSRVKNIQYF. The chain combines TRBV10-2 with TRBJ2-4, with D perhaps TRBD1 (6 bases). V was pared by 4 bases and J by 3 bases, with 19 bases between. The CDR3 is 17 residues long. The germline gives CDR1 WSHSY, CDR2 SAAADI.

The genes are TRBV3-1 (or the pseudogene TRBV3-2) and TRBJ1-1; 8 bases agree with TRBD1. Trimming took 2 bases from V and 4 from J; bases not matched to a gene: 6. The CDR3 covers 15 residues. Germline CDR1 LGHDT, CDR2 YNNKEL (reference sequence). The DNA of the CDR3 is TGTGCCAGCAGCCAAAGTCAGGGGGCGGGCACTGAAGCTTTCTTT. The encoded protein is CASSQSQGAGTEAFF.

V is TRBV5-1 and J is TRBJ1-1; TRBD1 is a possible D gene (5 bases). Germline CDR1 and CDR2: SGHRS and YFSETQ. The CDR3 totals 14 residues. V shed 9 bases and J shed 0 bases, with 15 bases lying between them. This CDR3 is CATRPGPMNTEAFF. CDR3 sequence (DNA): TGCGCCACCAGGCCAGGGCCCATGAACACTGAAGCTTTCTTT.

The chain has TRBV19 and TRBJ2-5; 9 positions agree with TRBD1. In germline, CDR1 is LNHDA, CDR2 SQIVND (reference sequence). V lost 7 bases and J lost 5; bases outside the gene matches: 5. This CDR3 region has 13 residues. The CDR3 sequence is CASKGTGKETQYF. CDR3 coding DNA: TGTGCCAGTAAGGGGACAGGGAAGGAGACCCAGTACTTC. The entire variable domain, with the rest obtained from reference TRBV19 and TRBJ2-5, is as follows: DGGITQSPKYLFRKEGQNVTLSCEQNLNHDAMYWYRQDPGQGLRLIYYSQIVNDFQKGDIAEGYSVSREKKESFPLTVTSAQKNPTAFYLCASKGTGKETQYFGPGTRLLVL.

The chain carries TRBV27 and TRBJ2-3; perhaps TRBD2 as D (6 bases). V gave up 8 bases and J gave up 0 bases, with 15 bases separating them. Germline loops: CDR1 MNHEY, CDR2 SMNVEV (reference sequence). The CDR3 runs 15 residues. The CDR3 nucleotides are TGTGCCAGCCAGGATCGGGGACTTAGCACAGATACGCAGTATTTT. This sequence encodes CASQDRGLSTDTQYF.

V is TRBV11-2 and J is TRBJ2-3; 12 nucleotides line up with TRBD2. The CDR3 spans 18 residues. Germline CDR1 is SGHAT and CDR2 is FQNNGV. J was trimmed by 5 bases and V by 3 bases; bases with no gene match: 12. CDR3 sequence: CASSFPTLAGGPKDTQYF. CDR3 DNA: TGTGCCAGCAGCTTCCCAACCCTAGCGGGAGGGCCGAAAGATACGCAGTATTTT.

CDR3 sequence: CAISGGRYNYGYTF. The DNA of the CDR3 is TGTGCCATCAGTGGGGGGCGATATAACTATGGCTACACCTTC. The chain couples TRBV10-3 to TRBJ1-2; weak D call: TRBD1 (6 bases). Germline values: CDR1 ENHRY, CDR2 SYGVKD. The CDR3 runs to 14 residues. V was trimmed by 4 bases and J by 1 base, leaving 10 bases between them.

This chain connects TRBV15 to TRBJ2-1, with 10 bases that match TRBD2. The CDR3 extends over 18 amino acids. Per the germline V gene, CDR1 is LNHNV and CDR2 is YYDKDF (reference sequence). Losses at the gene ends were 3 bases for V and 2 bases for J; bases not matched to a gene: 10. CDR3 protein: CATSSARTGTSAYNEQFF. CDR3 DNA: TGTGCCACCAGCAGTGCCAGGACCGGGACTAGCGCCTACAATGAGCAGTTCTTC.

The chain is built from TRBV14 and TRBJ1-1; D unresolved. Germline V lookup: CDR1 SGHDN, CDR2 FVKESK. V lost 0 bases to trimming and J lost 7 bases, with 24 bases between them. The CDR3 runs to 18 residues. The CDR3 DNA follows: TGTGCCAGCAGCCAAGATCTCCCCCGGGAGAAGGGAAGAAATGAAGCTTTCTTT. It yields the protein CASSQDLPREKGRNEAFF.

The chain joins TRBV5-1 to TRBJ1-4, with TRBD1 matching 9 bases. This CDR3 region has 16 residues. J lost 5 bases, V lost 0 bases, and 5 bases had no gene match. The germline CDR1 and CDR2 sequences are SGHRS and YFSETQ. CDR3 sequence reads: CASSLEGQGGNEKLFF. CDR3 nucleotide sequence: TGCGCCAGCAGCTTGGAGGGACAGGGTGGGAATGAAAAACTGTTTTTT.

The V and J genes are TRBV6-5 and TRBJ2-3; 7 positions match TRBD2. Germline CDR1 is MNHEY and CDR2 is SVGAGI. With 2 bases clipped from V and 2 bases from J, the junction kept 4 bases outside the gene matches. The CDR3 is 15 residues long. CDR3 amino acids: CASSYLAVPTDTQYF. CDR3 DNA: TGTGCCAGCAGTTACCTAGCGGTCCCCACAGATACGCAGTATTTT.

CDR3 amino acids: CASSLVRKNTDTQYF. For the CDR3, the DNA is TGTGCCAGCAGCTTAGTCAGGAAAAACACAGATACGCAGTATTTT. This chain uses TRBV7-2 with TRBJ2-3; D gene uncertain. The CDR3 loop spans 15 amino acids. Trimming took 1 base from V and 2 from J, leaving 10 bases between them. Germline V lookup: CDR1 SGHTA, CDR2 FQGNSA.

The chain is built from TRBV4-3 and TRBJ2-3, with 11 bases identical to TRBD2. Germline CDR1 LGHNA, CDR2 YSLEER. The length of the CDR3 is 16 residues. The J segment lost 6 bases and the V segment lost 2 bases, leaving 7 bases of the junction unmatched. CDR3 protein: CASSQLAGGGGDTQYF. As DNA, the CDR3 is TGCGCCAGCAGCCAACTAGCGGGAGGTGGGGGGGATACGCAGTATTTT.

V is TRBV5-1 and J is TRBJ2-7; 10 nucleotides line up with TRBD1. The germline V gene encodes CDR1 SGHRS and CDR2 YFSETQ. The CDR3 spans 14 residues. J lost 5 bases, V lost 4 bases, and 6 bases had no gene match. The CDR3 nucleotides are TGCGCCAGCAGCCCCGGGACAGGGGCCCACGAGCAGTACGTC. Translated: CASSPGTGAHEQYV.